This is a list of T cell receptor beta chains from one sample in a study of T-cell reconstitution after alpha-beta-depleted transplantation in children. TCRdb re-called the PCR reads through MiXCR, storing one row per CDR3 protein. This table has over 300,000 distinct CDR3 sequences, about a tenth appearing once. Sample: PBMCs from the stem cell graft donor, taken from the stem cell graft. The source of these receptors is a human donor who donated a stem cell graft to a child with acute lymphoblastic leukemia. CDR3s include the opening cysteine and the closing phenylalanine or tryptophan. A D gene is named only where the DNA matches it firmly. Clone sizes are given selectively: once, few, many, or a class where the clone is expanded.

CDR3	DNA	size	D	V	J
CASSQSGAQREQYF	TGTGCCAGCAGCCAATCCGGGGCTCAGCGCGAGCAGTACTTC	-	-	TRBV3-1	TRBJ2-7
CASSLVGTGGGKSSYNEQFF	TGTGCCAGCAGTCTCGTAGGGACAGGGGGGGGTAAGAGCTCCTACAATGAGCAGTTCTTC	-	TRBD1	TRBV12-3/TRBV12-4	TRBJ2-1
CASRQQGANQPQHF	TGTGCCAGCAGACAACAGGGGGCTAATCAGCCCCAGCATTTT	many	TRBD1	TRBV6-1	TRBJ1-5
CASSQMVTYTF	TGTGCCAGCAGCCAAATGGTGACGTACACCTTC	many	-	TRBV3-1	TRBJ1-2
CAISESTAAGNRRYEQYF	TGTGCCATCAGTGAGTCTACCGCCGCAGGGAATCGTCGCTACGAGCAGTACTTC	few	-	TRBV10-3	TRBJ2-7
CASSFGTGLEAFF	TGTGCCAGCAGCTTCGGGACAGGGCTGGAAGCTTTCTTT	-	TRBD1	TRBV4-2	TRBJ1-1
CASSLAAGPSYEQYF	TGCGCCAGCAGCTTGGCGGCAGGACCCTCCTACGAGCAGTACTTC	few	-	TRBV5-1	TRBJ2-7
CASSPRGGGRTYEQYF	TGTGCCAGCAGCCCTCGAGGGGGTGGTAGGACCTACGAGCAGTACTTC	many	-	TRBV7-2	TRBJ2-7
CSASGPYNEQFF	TGCAGTGCTTCTGGACCCTACAATGAGCAGTTCTTC	many	-	TRBV20-1	TRBJ2-1
CASSFQDNEQFF	TGTGCCAGCAGCTTTCAAGACAATGAGCAGTTCTTC	many	-	TRBV12-3/TRBV12-4	TRBJ2-1
CAISESGTGNSPLHF	TGTGCCATCAGTGAGTCCGGGACAGGGAATTCACCCCTCCACTTT	few	TRBD1	TRBV10-3	TRBJ1-6
CASSLDGRAGLAYRNEQYF	TGTGCCAGCAGCTTAGATGGCCGTGCGGGACTAGCATATCGGAACGAGCAGTACTTC	-	TRBD2	TRBV11-2	TRBJ2-7
CASSQGGSGADTQYF	TGCGCCAGCAGCCAAGGTGGGAGCGGGGCAGATACGCAGTATTTT	many	TRBD2	TRBV4-1	TRBJ2-3
CASSSQGPGELFF	TGTGCCAGCAGCTCCCAAGGCCCCGGGGAGCTGTTTTTT	few	-	TRBV7-9	TRBJ2-2
CASSLFSGTNEQFF	TGTGCCAGCAGCTTATTTTCAGGAACCAATGAGCAGTTCTTC	few	-	TRBV7-2	TRBJ2-1
CASSSLAGLYGYTF	TGTGCCAGCAGTTCCCTCGCCGGTCTCTATGGCTACACCTTC	few	-	TRBV6-2/TRBV6-3	TRBJ1-2
CASSVTGFGLETQYF	TGTGCCAGCAGCGTGACAGGTTTCGGGTTGGAGACCCAGTACTTC	few	-	TRBV7-2	TRBJ2-5